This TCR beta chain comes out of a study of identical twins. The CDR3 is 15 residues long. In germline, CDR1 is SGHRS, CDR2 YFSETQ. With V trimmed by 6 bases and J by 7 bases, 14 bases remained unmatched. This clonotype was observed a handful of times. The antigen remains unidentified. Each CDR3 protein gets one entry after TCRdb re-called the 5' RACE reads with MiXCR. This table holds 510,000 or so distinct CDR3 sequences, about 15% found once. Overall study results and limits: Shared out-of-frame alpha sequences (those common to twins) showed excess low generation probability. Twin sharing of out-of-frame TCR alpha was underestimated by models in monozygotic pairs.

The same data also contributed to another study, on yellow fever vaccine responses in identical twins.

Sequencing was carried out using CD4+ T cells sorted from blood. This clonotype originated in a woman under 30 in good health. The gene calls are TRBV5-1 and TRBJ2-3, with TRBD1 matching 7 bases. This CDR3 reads CASNLGGQLQNTQYF. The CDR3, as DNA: TGCGCCAGCAACTTAGGGGGACAGCTCCAAAATACGCAGTATTTT.